The TCR beta chain described here comes from a study of shared clonotypes between healthy human individuals. Study-wide results and limits: The authors expected sequencing depth to affect clonotype sharing among donors. The donor pool, a small one, limited the genetic and exposure-history diversity represented.

Concerning this clone: No antigen is known for it.

V was pared by 4 bases and J by 0 bases, with 4 bases of the junction left unmatched. CDR3 length: 16 amino acids. The germline CDR1 and CDR2 sequences are MNHNS and SASEGT. Per sorted-subset replicate PCR, input was roughly 200 ng DNA, representing around 28,000 T cell genomes. The table came from immunoSEQ multiplex PCR; TCRdb's copy has only in-frame clones and leaves some out. The sample lists about 2.4 million clones, over 85% seen once, with 0.36% in the top ten. This clonotype was obtained from a man between 18 and 29 years old in good health. Some clones in this sample may be carry-over from other donors' samples. The V gene is TRBV6-1, the J gene TRBJ2-7, with 12 positions matching TRBD2. The source material was naive CD4+ T cells from PBMCs. Subset: CD45RA+ positively selected. The CDR3 loop reads CASSARTSGTSYEQYF. In DNA, the CDR3 is TGTGCCAGCAGTGCCCGGACTAGCGGGACCTCCTACGAGCAGTACTTC.